This entry features one T cell receptor beta chain sequence. Its antigen is as yet unknown. This CDR3 has 14 residues. V lost 1 base and J lost 9, with 13 bases in between. Germline assignment: CDR1 LGHDT and CDR2 YNNKEL (reference sequence). This specimen belongs to a study of T-cell memory formation after mild COVID-19. Study-wide background: TCR clusters showed largely donor specificity. Whole-study findings and limits: CD4+ contracting clones lay mainly in CM and EM, CD8+ ones in EMRA. Pre-infection memory already had some responding clones, implying cross-reactive memory joined. Clonal second-wave expansions that peaked on day 37 had unconfirmed SARS-CoV-2 specificity.

Using its own MiXCR run on the 5' RACE reads, TCRdb lists one record per CDR3 protein. The sample includes around 450,000 distinct CDR3 sequences, 20% to 25% of them seen just once. Material for sequencing was PBMCs or a T cell subset sorted from them (not recorded which). The sequence was obtained from an adult woman who had mild COVID-19 (a few samples of this study predate the infection). Cell type and time point are not known. The chain has TRBV3-1 and TRBJ2-1; possible D gene TRBD1, 6 bases. CDR3 DNA sequence: TGTGCCAGCAGCCAAGTAATTCAGGGGCCTGAGCAGTTCTTC. It yields the protein CASSQVIQGPEQFF.